This paragraph reports one T cell receptor (beta chain). Its antigen is not known. Expansion with viral peptide pools was applied to antigen-specific CD4+ T cells by the ViraFEST assay prior to sequencing. After roughly eleven days in culture, the CD4+ T cells were isolated. All participants had two doses of either the BNT162b2 or mRNA-1273 vaccine. Cultivation was performed at a few million PBMC per well with about 9.6 IU/ml IL-2 and 9.5 to 10 ug/ml peptides added. Half-medium exchanges with IL-2 medium took place on days 3 and 7. Method: immunoSEQ multiplex PCR; TCRdb's copy keeps in-frame clones and lacks some. The sample includes roughly 25,000 clones, less than 75% of them seen just once. This sample was included in a study of vaccination effects on CD4 cells after COVID-19. As for the study in general: Relative to the second dose, post-vaccine samples were obtained a median of 72 days later. The study's findings and limits: Few convalescent patients were studied, and early post-infection samples were lacking.

Germline V CDR1 and CDR2: LNHDA, SQIVND (reference sequence). The CDR3 covers 15 residues. V was pared by 5 bases and J by 0 bases, with 11 bases between. Sequences were derived from CD4+ T cells from PBMCs cultured with SARS-CoV-2 spike peptides, sampled after COVID-19 vaccination. The J gene is TRBJ1-5, the V gene TRBV19; possible D gene TRBD1, 6 bases. The receptor was derived from a human donor who received a COVID-19 vaccine. DNA of the CDR3: TGTGCCAGTAGTGGACAGCTCTATAGCAATCAGCCCCAGCATTTT. Amino acids: CASSGQLYSNQPQHF.